This record covers a single TCR beta chain. V was pared by 7 bases and J by 3 bases, with 13 bases between. This CDR3 region has 13 residues. Germline-derived CDR1 and CDR2 are MNHNY and SVGAGI (reference sequence). Per the original methods: Reference gene primer amplification gave nucleated cell count estimates. Sequenced by immunoSEQ multiplex PCR; TCRdb stores in-frame clones only, minus some. That table gives V, J and clone size, and the DNA gave D and trimming. The data contain approximately 11,000 clones, 65% to 90% of them singletons. The data derive from a study of blood T cell repertoires in COVID-19. In the study overall: Acute and convalescent COVID-19 specimens originated in the United States, Italy and Spain. In each case, the material was cDNA or gDNA derived from T cells, B-cell-depleted T cells, or PBMCs.

The chain couples TRBV6-6 to TRBJ2-7; a possible D gene is TRBD1 (6 bases). This clonotype originated in a man aged 70-80 years with active COVID-19. Sequenced sample: peripheral blood. The CDR3 DNA reads as TGTGCCAGCACCACACAGGGAGACTACGAGCAGTACTTC. Its protein product is CASTTQGDYEQYF.